This TCR beta chain comes out of a study of CD8 T cells in ankylosing spondylitis. This clonotype was seen many times. Its antigen is unidentified. CDR1 and CDR2 (germline): MGHRA, YSYEKL. The CDR3 consists of 15 residues. The V end lost 0 bases, the J end lost 8 bases, and 14 bases lay between the germline ends. TCRdb re-called the 5' RACE reads with MiXCR, one entry per CDR3 protein. The table records tens of thousands of distinct CDR3 sequences, approximately 5% of them present only once. Study results and limitations: Within ankylosing spondylitis blood, a TCR beta motif made up of eight highly homologous variants appeared to be characteristic. Disease-associated clonotypes exhibited CD8+ identity and were relatively infrequent in peripheral blood. Reported data indicate significant enrichment of disease-linked clones within matched ankylosing spondylitis synovial fluid.

The origin of this receptor is a male donor with ankylosing spondylitis or in good health (not recorded which). Sequencing was performed on blood, either unsorted or a sorted T cell fraction (not recorded which). V is TRBV4-1 and J is TRBJ2-1, with D possibly TRBD2 on 6 matching bases. CDR3 amino acids: CASSQDHGASDEQFF. CDR3 in DNA: TGCGCCAGCAGCCAAGATCATGGGGCTAGCGATGAGCAGTTCTTC.